The T cell receptor beta chain under discussion was sequenced for a study of blood T cell repertoires in COVID-19. Across the whole study: Samples came from the United States, Italy and Spain, spanning acute and convalescent COVID-19. PBMCs, B-cell-depleted T cells, or T cells were the source of the cDNA or gDNA that made up the material.

The V gene's germline CDR1 is GTSNPN and CDR2 SVGIG (reference sequence). The trim removed 2 bases at V and 6 bases at J, leaving 2 bases unmatched. The CDR3 has 14 amino acids. Per the authors' pipeline: Nucleated cell number was recorded as an estimate derived from reference gene primer amplification. Profiled with immunoSEQ multiplex PCR; TCRdb holds only in-frame clones, not every one. V and J calls and clone size follow that table, whereas D and trimming were derived from the DNA. Of some 180,000 clones detected, around 80% appear once; the ten largest clones hold about 6.3%. This clone appeared a few times.

Sequenced: peripheral blood. The receptor's source is a man aged 60-69 years with acute or convalescent COVID-19. This rearrangement joins TRBV30 to TRBJ1-6; 9 bases agree with TRBD1. The CDR3 sequence: CAWSTDRGNSPLHF. The CDR3 DNA is TGTGCCTGGAGTACGGACAGGGGTAATTCACCCCTCCACTTT. Variable domain in full (rest from reference TRBV30 and TRBJ1-6): SQTIHQWPATLVQPVGSPLSLECTVEGTSNPNLYWYRQAAGRGLQLLFYSVGIGQISSEVPQNLSASRPQDRQFILSSKKLLLSDSGFYLCAWSTDRGNSPLHFGNGTRLTVT.